This TCR beta chain emerged from a study of T cell repertoires in cytomegalovirus infection. Study as a whole: Carrying CMV and the relevant HLA type showed in public TCR beta signatures.

Notes on the study in general: HLA-C-restricted CMV clonotypes gave the most frequent clonotype in two of eight donors.

The ends were cut back, 6 bases at V and 0 bases at J, with 18 bases in the middle. This CDR3 comprises 16 residues. The germline V gene encodes CDR1 MDHEN and CDR2 SYDVKM. In TCRdb, the reads were re-called with MiXCR into one record per CDR3 protein. The sample lists 380,000 or so distinct CDR3 sequences; about 35% were seen once. To note about this clonotype: Its antigen is not known.

Sequences were derived from cultured PBMCs, sampled from culture after CMV antigen stimulation. The V and J genes are TRBV28 and TRBJ2-7; D is unclear. This receptor was obtained from a human donor in good health (CMV status not recorded). Some clones in this sample may be carry-over from other donors' samples. In nucleotides, the CDR3 is TGTGCCAGCAGGCCGGTAGGGCGCCACAGCTCCTACGAGCAGTACTTC. Protein: CASRPVGRHSSYEQYF.